A single T cell receptor (beta chain) is shown here with its context. Germline-derived CDR1 and CDR2 are MNHNS and SASEGT. V was shortened by 0 bases and J by 5 bases, with 17 bases between the two germline ends. The CDR3 is 17 amino acids. This specimen comes from a study of blood T cell repertoires in COVID-19. Study context: Some COVID-19 samples were acute and others convalescent; all came from the United States, Italy and Spain. Nucleic acid was either cDNA or gDNA, and it came from T cells, B-cell-depleted T cells, or PBMCs.

Per the original methods: Amplification of reference gene primers provided the estimated nucleated cell counts. Sequenced by immunoSEQ multiplex PCR; TCRdb stores in-frame clones only, minus some. V, J and clone size are those of that table, while D and trimming were read from the DNA. This sample has about 140,000 clones, with around 81% found just once. Sequenced sample: peripheral blood. The TCR sequence derives from a human donor in a cohort sampled during active COVID-19. This chain links TRBV6-1 with TRBJ2-1; D remains unclear. The CDR3 sequence is CASSEAPTRRIDNEQFF. CDR3 nucleotides: TGTGCCAGCAGTGAAGCCCCCACGAGGCGTATCGACAATGAGCAGTTCTTC.